This entry is about one T cell receptor (beta chain). The target of this receptor is not known. Base qualities are not provided; no much larger clone lies one nucleotide away. CDR1 SGHAT and CDR2 FQDESV are derived from the germline V gene (reference sequence). V is clipped by 7 bases and J by 5 bases, and the sequence between their germline boundaries is 14 bases long. From the cysteine up to the phenylalanine, the CDR3 has a length of 13 residues. Only the CDR3 DNA is retained, 39 bases long and in frame from the first base. These data are taken from a study of blood T cell repertoires in COVID-19 (dated by TCRdb to about 2020). Describing the broader study: Samples from collaborators originated in the United States, Italy and Spain and spanned both the acute and convalescent phases of COVID-19. The prospective study material was composed of cDNA or gDNA derived from T cells, B-cell-depleted T cells, or PBMCs. Deeply sampled blood TCRbeta repertoires from subjects exposed to, actively infected with, or recovered from COVID-19 were included in the dataset. The repertoires were released in a freely available public database meant as a resource for research on the immune response to SARS-CoV-2. The samples were drawn from two sources: the first 160 participants of the ongoing ImmuneRACE study, and 950 to 1,500 subjects contributed by 6 global collaborators. The sample metadata nearly always contained a de-identified subject ID, COVID-19 status, age in years and sex. Where HLA class I and class II types were available, the types were taken from metadata supplied by the sample provider, not from assay-based typing. What the authors observed across the whole study: The amount of clinical and demographic metadata varied by source and participant and was provided uncurated.

At one collaborating source in Seattle, patients were enrolled during active infection and were followed longitudinally through the course of disease. Collaborating institutions collected whole blood in K2EDTA tubes following their own protocols. For TCRbeta analysis, collaborators shipped samples as frozen whole blood, isolated PBMCs, or DNA extracted from either of those sample types. TCRbeta CDR3 regions were amplified from genomic DNA using the immunoSEQ Assay, a bias-controlled multiplex PCR. Turning to the authors' computational methods: Nucleated cell counts per sample were estimated from amplification of reference gene primers within the assay. Sequence reads were collapsed and filtered to measure the absolute abundance of every unique TCRbeta CDR3 rearrangement. For each sample, productive Simpson clonality was calculated as the square root of Simpson's diversity index across productive rearrangements. What TCRdb holds here is the immuneACCESS table cut down to in-frame rearrangements. Part of the clones is not present; checked against another copy, under half of the missing clones reflect an unresolved V gene, and the others are unexplained. V and J calls and clone size are copied from that table; D and trimming were computed from the DNA. The sample yields about 38,000 clones; about 74% were counted once. Clones ranked in the top ten supply 10% to 13% of the sample.

Recombination connected TRBV11-1 to TRBJ2-5, with a tentative D gene TRBD2 over 5 matching bases. The receptor was isolated from a man aged 70 or older with COVID-19, enrolled during active disease. Sequenced: peripheral blood. Read as DNA, the sequence is TGTGCCAGCACCCGAGGCGAGCGGGAGACCCAGTACTTC. It is translated as CASTRGERETQYF.